These 8 T cell receptor beta chains came from one sample sequenced in a study of blood T cell repertoires in COVID-19. The table came from immunoSEQ multiplex PCR; TCRdb's copy has only in-frame clones and leaves some out. The repertoire includes more than 150,000 clones, 86% of them detected once, and about 20% sits in the top ten. Sequenced: peripheral blood. The receptors stem from a man aged 65-85 years with active or convalescent COVID-19.

CDR3 residues: CASRLTGRTQYF. CDR3 sequence (DNA): TGTGCCAGCAGGCTGACAGGGCGGACCCAGTACTTC. The chain recombines TRBV3-1 (or the pseudogene TRBV3-2) with TRBJ2-5; TRBD1 aligns across 7 bases. The CDR3 spans 12 residues. Germline V CDR1 and CDR2: LGHDT, YNNKEL (reference sequence). The V gene end was trimmed by 6 bases and the J gene end by 7 bases; junction bases not matched to a gene: 5.

The V gene is TRBV7-2, the J gene TRBJ1-1; D is unclear. CDR1 is SGHTA and CDR2 is FQGNSA in the germline V gene. The CDR3 runs to 12 residues. Trimming stripped 2 bases from V and 11 bases from J, with 12 bases between. The CDR3 DNA follows: TGTGCCAGCAGCTTAAGCTCTTTGTTGGCTTTCTTT. Translating gives CASSLSSLLAFF.

The chain is built from TRBV6-6 and TRBJ1-2; 7 bases map to TRBD1. The V gene's germline CDR1 is MNHNY and CDR2 SVGAGI (reference sequence). This CDR3 contains 13 residues. The V and J ends lost 5 bases and 6 bases, in that order; junction bases with no gene match: 6. CDR3 DNA: TGTGCCAGCAGTACCCAGGGGGACAATGGCTACACCTTC. The encoded protein is CASSTQGDNGYTF.

The chain links TRBV9 to TRBJ2-7; D remains unclear. The germline gives CDR1 SGDLS, CDR2 YYNGEE. V was cut by 3 bases and J by 0 bases, with 10 bases left in between. The CDR3 sequence is 14 residues long. The CDR3, as DNA: TGTGCCAGCAGCGCTCCGGAGAGCTCCTACGAGCAGTACTTC. This gives the protein CASSAPESSYEQYF.

The chain uses TRBV4-1 and TRBJ2-5, with 9 bases matching TRBD2. Trimming cost V 2 bases and J 1 base; bases outside gene matches: 2. Germline V lookup: CDR1 MGHRA, CDR2 YSYEKL. The CDR3 extends over 15 amino acids. The CDR3 loop is CASSQISGGQETQYF. DNA of the CDR3: TGCGCCAGCAGCCAAATTAGCGGGGGCCAAGAGACCCAGTACTTC.

The chain uses TRBV19 and TRBJ2-7, with 12 bases that match TRBD2. The V segment lost 4 bases and the J segment 2 bases; nucleotides outside the gene matches: 12. Germline V gives CDR1 LNHDA, CDR2 SQIVND (reference sequence). This CDR3 is built from 18 residues. The CDR3 sequence: CASSTLGTSGSHPYEQYF. The CDR3, as DNA: TGTGCCAGTAGTACTTTAGGGACTAGCGGGTCCCATCCCTACGAGCAGTACTTC.

This clone was counted between two and nine times. J is TRBJ1-2 and V is TRBV12-3 or TRBV12-4; D ambiguous. The V and J ends lost 8 bases and 0 bases respectively, with 7 bases between them. The CDR3 is 12 residues long. CDR3 in amino acids: CASLTANYGYTF. The CDR3 region has the DNA TGTGCCAGCCTAACAGCTAACTATGGCTACACCTTC.

This clone has only one observation. The chain is built from TRBV7-2 and TRBJ1-1, with D maybe TRBD1 (5 bases). Germline V CDR1 and CDR2: SGHTA, FQGNSA. V was pared by 4 bases and J by 4 bases, with 10 bases between. This CDR3 has 13 residues. For the CDR3, the DNA is TGTGCCAGCAGCTCCGGACACTCCACTGAAGCTTTCTTT. Its translation: CASSSGHSTEAFF.